This TCR beta chain stems from a study of shared clonotypes between healthy human individuals. General study points: Sequencing depth was expected to influence donor clonotype sharing.

Worth noting for this clone: Its antigen remains unknown.

Unsorted samples drew genomic DNA from approximately 90 million PBMCs. Genomic DNA of each subset was evenly split across several immunoSEQ plates. As handled by the study authors: Filtering differed since immunoSEQ provided only junctions, with no quality scores. Measured with immunoSEQ multiplex PCR; TCRdb has only the in-frame clones, and not every one. The DNA was the basis for D and trimming; V, J and clone size are from that table. This table holds fewer than 650,000 clones, around 80% found once. The germline V gene encodes CDR1 SEHNR and CDR2 FQNEAQ (reference sequence). With 5 bases removed from V and 5 bases from J, the gap between germline ends came to 6 bases. This CDR3 is 11 amino acids long.

The genes are TRBV7-9 and TRBJ2-5, with D uncertain. The sequence derives from a middle-aged woman in good health. Some clones in this sample may be carry-over from other donors' samples. The specimen was PBMCs. In nucleotides, the CDR3 is TGTGCCAGCAGCACGAGTGAGACCCAGTACTTC. This gives the protein CASSTSETQYF.